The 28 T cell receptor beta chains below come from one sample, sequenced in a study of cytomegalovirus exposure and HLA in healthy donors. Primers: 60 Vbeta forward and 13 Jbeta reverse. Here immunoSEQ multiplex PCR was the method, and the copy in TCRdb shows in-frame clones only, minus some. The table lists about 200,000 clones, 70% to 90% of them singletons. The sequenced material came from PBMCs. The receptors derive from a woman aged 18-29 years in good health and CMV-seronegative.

CDR3 sequence (DNA): TGTGCCAGCACCCGGGACAGGGGGAACACTGAAGCTTTCTTT. Its protein product is CASTRDRGNTEAFF. The J gene is TRBJ1-1, the V gene TRBV5-8, with 10 bases fitting TRBD1. The CDR3 runs to 14 residues. Germline V gene data show CDR1 as SGHTS and CDR2 as YDEGEE. Trimming cost V 6 bases and J 1 base; bases outside gene matches: 3.

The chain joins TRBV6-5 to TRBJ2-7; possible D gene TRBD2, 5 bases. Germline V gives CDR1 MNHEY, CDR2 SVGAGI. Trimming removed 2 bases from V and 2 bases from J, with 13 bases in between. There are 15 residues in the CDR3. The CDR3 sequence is CASSYEAGPTYEQYF. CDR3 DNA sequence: TGTGCCAGCAGTTACGAGGCGGGCCCCACCTACGAGCAGTACTTC.

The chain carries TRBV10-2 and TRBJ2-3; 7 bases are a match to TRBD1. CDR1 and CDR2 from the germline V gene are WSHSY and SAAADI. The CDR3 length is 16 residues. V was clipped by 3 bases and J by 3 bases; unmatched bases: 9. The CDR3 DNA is TGCGCCAGCAGTGACCCGACAGGGATCAAAACAGATACGCAGTATTTT. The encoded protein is CASSDPTGIKTDTQYF.

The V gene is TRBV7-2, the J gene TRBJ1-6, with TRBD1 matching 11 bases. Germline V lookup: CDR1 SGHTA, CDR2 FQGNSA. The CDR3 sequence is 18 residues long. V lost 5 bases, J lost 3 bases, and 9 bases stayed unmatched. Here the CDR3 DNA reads TGTGCCAGCAGCACCGGACAGGGGGCATTGCTCTATAATTCACCCCTCCACTTT. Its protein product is CASSTGQGALLYNSPLHF.

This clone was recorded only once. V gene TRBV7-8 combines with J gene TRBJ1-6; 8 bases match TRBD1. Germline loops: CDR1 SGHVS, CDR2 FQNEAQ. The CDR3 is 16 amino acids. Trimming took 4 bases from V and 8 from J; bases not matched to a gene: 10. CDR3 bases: TGTGCCAGCAGCTCCCTTCAGGGGGCGGGGGATTCACCCCTCCACTTT. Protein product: CASSSLQGAGDSPLHF.

The CDR3 DNA is TGTGCCAGTAGTAGGCTTATCAATCAGCCCCAGCATTTT. This encodes CASSRLINQPQHF. This rearrangement joins TRBV19 to TRBJ1-5; D ambiguous. Germline CDR1 is LNHDA and CDR2 is SQIVND (reference sequence). This CDR3 has 13 residues. Trimming removed 4 bases at V and 3 bases at J, with 7 bases between. Using reference TRBV19 and TRBJ1-5 for the parts outside the CDR3, the full variable domain is DGGITQSPKYLFRKEGQNVTLSCEQNLNHDAMYWYRQDPGQGLRLIYYSQIVNDFQKGDIAEGYSVSREKKESFPLTVTSAQKNPTAFYLCASSRLINQPQHFGDGTRLSIL.

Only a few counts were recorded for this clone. The CDR3 DNA is TGTGCCAGCCGGACAGGTGAGAACACTGAAGCTTTCTTT. It yields the protein CASRTGENTEAFF. The chain is built from TRBV19 and TRBJ1-1, with TRBD1 matching 7 bases. The CDR3 covers 13 residues. The germline gives CDR1 LNHDA, CDR2 SQIVND (reference sequence). The V gene end was trimmed by 9 bases and the J gene end by 1 base; junction bases not matched to a gene: 5.

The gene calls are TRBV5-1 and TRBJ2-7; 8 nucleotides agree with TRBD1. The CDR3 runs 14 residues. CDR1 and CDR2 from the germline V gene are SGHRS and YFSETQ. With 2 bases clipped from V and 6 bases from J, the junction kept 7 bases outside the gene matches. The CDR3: CASSLRTGWSEQYF. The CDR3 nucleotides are TGCGCCAGCAGCTTAAGGACAGGGTGGAGCGAGCAGTACTTC. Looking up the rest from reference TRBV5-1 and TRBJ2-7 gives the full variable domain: KAGVTQTPRYLIKTRGQQVTLSCSPISGHRSVSWYQQTPGQGLQFLFEYFSETQRNKGNFPGRFSGRQFSNSRSEMNVSTLELGDSALYLCASSLRTGWSEQYFGPGTRLTVT.

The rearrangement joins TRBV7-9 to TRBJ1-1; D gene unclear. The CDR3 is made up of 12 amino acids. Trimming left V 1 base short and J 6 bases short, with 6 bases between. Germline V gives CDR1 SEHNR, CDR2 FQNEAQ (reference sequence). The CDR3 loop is CASSLGEAEAFF. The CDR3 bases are TGTGCCAGCAGCTTAGGGGAGGCTGAAGCTTTCTTT.

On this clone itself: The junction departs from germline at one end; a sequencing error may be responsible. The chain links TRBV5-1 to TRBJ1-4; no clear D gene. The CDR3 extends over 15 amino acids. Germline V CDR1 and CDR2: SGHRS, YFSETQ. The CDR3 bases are TGCGCCAGCAGCTTGGACCCCTCCAAATCAGAAAATCTGTTTTTT. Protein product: CASSLDPSKSENLFF.

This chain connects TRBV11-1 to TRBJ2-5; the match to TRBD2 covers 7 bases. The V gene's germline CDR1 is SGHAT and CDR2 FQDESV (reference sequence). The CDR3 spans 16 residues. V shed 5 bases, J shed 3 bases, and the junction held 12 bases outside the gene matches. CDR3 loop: CASSRSGLGGEETQYF. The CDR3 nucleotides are TGTGCCAGCAGCCGTAGTGGCCTGGGGGGGGAAGAGACCCAGTACTTC.

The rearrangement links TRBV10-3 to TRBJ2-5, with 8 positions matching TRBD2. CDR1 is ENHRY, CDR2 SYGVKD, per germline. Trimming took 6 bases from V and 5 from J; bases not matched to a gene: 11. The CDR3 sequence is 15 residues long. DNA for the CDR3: TGTGCCATCAGCGAGAGCGGGAGTCAGAGTGAGACCCAGTACTTC. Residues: CAISESGSQSETQYF.

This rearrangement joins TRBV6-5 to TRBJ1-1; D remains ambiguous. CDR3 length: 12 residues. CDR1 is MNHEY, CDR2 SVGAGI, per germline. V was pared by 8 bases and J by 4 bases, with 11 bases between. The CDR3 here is CASARRSTEAFF. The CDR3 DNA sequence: TGTGCCAGCGCGAGGCGGAGCACTGAAGCTTTCTTT.

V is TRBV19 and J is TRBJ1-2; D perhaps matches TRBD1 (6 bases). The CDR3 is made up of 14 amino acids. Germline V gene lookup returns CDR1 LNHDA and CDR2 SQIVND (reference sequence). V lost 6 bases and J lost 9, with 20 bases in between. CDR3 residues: CASSLSRGRLSYTF. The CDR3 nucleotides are TGTGCCAGTAGCCTAAGCAGGGGACGTTTGAGCTACACCTTC.

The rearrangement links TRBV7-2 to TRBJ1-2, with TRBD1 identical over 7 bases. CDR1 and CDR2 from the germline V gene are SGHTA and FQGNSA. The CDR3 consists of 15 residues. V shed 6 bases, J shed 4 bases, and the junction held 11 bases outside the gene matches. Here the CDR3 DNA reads TGTGCCAGCAGGGGAGCACGGGACAGATCCTATGGCTACACCTTC. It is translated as CASRGARDRSYGYTF.

For the CDR3, the DNA is TGTGCCAGCAGCTTAGATGGGACACCTGGGGAAAAACTGTTTTTT. Its translation is CASSLDGTPGEKLFF. The chain couples TRBV7-9 to TRBJ1-4, with TRBD1 as a possible D gene (6 bases). Between the trimmed V and J ends, which lost 1 base and 8 bases, there was a span of 14 bases. Germline lookup yields CDR1 SEHNR and CDR2 FQNEAQ (reference sequence). The CDR3 runs to 15 residues.

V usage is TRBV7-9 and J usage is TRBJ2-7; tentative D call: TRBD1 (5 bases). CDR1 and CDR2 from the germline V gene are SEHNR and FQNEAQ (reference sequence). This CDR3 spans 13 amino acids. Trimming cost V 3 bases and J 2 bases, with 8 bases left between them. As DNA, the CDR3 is TGTGCCAGCAGCTTGTCAGGGACCTACGAGCAGTACTTC. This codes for CASSLSGTYEQYF.

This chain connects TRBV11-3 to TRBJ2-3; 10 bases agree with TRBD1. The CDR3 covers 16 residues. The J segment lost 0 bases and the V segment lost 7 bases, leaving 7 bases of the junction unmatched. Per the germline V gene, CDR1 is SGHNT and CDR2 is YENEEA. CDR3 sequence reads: CASTGQGVWSTDTQYF. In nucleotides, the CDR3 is TGTGCCAGCACCGGACAGGGGGTTTGGAGCACAGATACGCAGTATTTT.

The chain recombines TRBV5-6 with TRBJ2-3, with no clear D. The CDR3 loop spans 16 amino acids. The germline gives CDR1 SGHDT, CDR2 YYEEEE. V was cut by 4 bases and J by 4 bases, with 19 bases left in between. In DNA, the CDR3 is TGTGCCAGCAGCGCGAGACCTACCCGAGGTGCAGATACGCAGTATTTT. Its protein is CASSARPTRGADTQYF.

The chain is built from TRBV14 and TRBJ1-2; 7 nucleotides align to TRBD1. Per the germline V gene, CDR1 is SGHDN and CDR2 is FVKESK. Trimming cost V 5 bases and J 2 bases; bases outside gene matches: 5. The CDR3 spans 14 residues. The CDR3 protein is CASSSLTGNYGYTF. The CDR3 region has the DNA TGTGCCAGCAGCTCATTGACAGGGAACTATGGCTACACCTTC.

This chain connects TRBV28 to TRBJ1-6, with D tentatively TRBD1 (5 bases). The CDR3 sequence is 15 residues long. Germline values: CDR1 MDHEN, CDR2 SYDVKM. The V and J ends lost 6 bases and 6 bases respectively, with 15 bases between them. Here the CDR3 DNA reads TGTGCCAGCAGCTCGACAGCCTTGATTAATTCACCCCTCCACTTT. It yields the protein CASSSTALINSPLHF.

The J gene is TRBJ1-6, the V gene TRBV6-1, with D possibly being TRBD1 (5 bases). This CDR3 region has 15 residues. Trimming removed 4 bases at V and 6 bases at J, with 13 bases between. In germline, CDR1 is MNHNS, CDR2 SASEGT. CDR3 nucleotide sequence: TGTGCCAGCAGTGCTTCACAGGAGGGTAATTCACCCCTCCACTTT. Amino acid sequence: CASSASQEGNSPLHF.

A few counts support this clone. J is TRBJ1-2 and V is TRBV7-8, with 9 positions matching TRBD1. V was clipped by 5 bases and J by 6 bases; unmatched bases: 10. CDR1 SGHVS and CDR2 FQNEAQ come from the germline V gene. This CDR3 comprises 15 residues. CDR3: CASSTTGGQRDGYTF. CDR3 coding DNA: TGTGCCAGCAGCACTACAGGGGGCCAACGTGATGGCTACACCTTC. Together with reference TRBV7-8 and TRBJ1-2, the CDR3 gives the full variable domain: GAGVSQSPRYKVAKRGQDVALRCDPISGHVSLFWYQQALGQGPEFLTYFQNEAQLDKSGLPSDRFFAERPEGSVSTLKIQRTQQEDSAVYLCASSTTGGQRDGYTFGSGTRLTVV.

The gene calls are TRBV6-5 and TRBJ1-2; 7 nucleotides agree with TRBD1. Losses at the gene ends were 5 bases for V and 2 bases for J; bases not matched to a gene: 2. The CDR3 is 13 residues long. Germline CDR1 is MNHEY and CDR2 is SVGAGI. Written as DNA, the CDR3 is TGTGCCAGCAGTCGGGACAGAAACTATGGCTACACCTTC. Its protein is CASSRDRNYGYTF.

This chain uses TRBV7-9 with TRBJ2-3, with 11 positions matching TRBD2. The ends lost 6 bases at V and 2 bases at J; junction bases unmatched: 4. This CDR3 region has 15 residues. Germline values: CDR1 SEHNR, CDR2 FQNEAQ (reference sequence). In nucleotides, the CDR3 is TGTGCCAGCAGTTCGGGACTAGCGGTCACAGATACGCAGTATTTT. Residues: CASSSGLAVTDTQYF.

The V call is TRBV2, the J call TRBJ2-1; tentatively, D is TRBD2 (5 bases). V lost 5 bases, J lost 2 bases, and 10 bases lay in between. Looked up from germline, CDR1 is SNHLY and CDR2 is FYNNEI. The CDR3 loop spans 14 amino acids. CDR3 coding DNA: TGTGCCAGCAGTTCCGAGGGCGCCTACAATGAGCAGTTCTTC. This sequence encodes CASSSEGAYNEQFF.

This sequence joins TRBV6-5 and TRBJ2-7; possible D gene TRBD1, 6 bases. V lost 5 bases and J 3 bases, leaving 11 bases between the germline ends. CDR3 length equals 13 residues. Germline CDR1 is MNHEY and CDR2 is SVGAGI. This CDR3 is CASSEDRHYEQYF. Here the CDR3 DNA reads TGTGCCAGCAGTGAGGACAGACACTACGAGCAGTACTTC.

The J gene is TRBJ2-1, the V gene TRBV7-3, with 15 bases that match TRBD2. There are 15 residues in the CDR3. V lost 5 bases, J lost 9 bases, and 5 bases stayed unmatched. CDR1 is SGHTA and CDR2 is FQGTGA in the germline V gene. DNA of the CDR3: TGTGCCAGCAGCCAAGGACTAGCGGGAGGGACTGAGCAGTTCTTC. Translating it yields CASSQGLAGGTEQFF.